Described below is a single T cell receptor (beta chain) sequence and its context. These data are taken from a study of blood T cell repertoires in COVID-19. Study at large: From the United States, Italy and Spain came samples of acute and convalescent COVID-19.

Per the authors' pipeline: It was from reference gene primer amplification that nucleated cell counts were estimated. This table comes from immunoSEQ multiplex PCR, and its TCRdb copy is limited to in-frame clones, with some not included. That table gives V, J and clone size, and the DNA gave D and trimming. This table has approximately 300,000 clones, 85% appearing once. Germline V CDR1 and CDR2: SNHLY, FYNNEI. CDR3 length: 15 amino acids. The V end was cut by 0 bases, the J end by 9 bases, with 12 bases between. The rearrangement uses TRBV2 and TRBJ1-6; no clear D. The clonotype comes from a woman younger than 45 who had been exposed to COVID-19. Sequencing input: PBMCs or T cells enriched from blood (not recorded which). The CDR3 nucleotides read TGTGCCAGCAGTGAAGCGGGAGCTTGGGGTTCACCCCTCCACTTT. This translates into CASSEAGAWGSPLHF.